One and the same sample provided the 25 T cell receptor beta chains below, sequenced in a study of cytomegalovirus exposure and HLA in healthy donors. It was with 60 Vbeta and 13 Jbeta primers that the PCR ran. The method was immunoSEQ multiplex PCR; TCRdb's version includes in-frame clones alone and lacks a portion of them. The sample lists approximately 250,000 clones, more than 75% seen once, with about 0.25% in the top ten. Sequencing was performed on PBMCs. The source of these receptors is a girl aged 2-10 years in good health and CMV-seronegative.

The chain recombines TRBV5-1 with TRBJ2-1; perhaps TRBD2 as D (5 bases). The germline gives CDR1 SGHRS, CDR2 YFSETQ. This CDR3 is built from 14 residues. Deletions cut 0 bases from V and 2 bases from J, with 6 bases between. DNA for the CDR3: TGCGCCAGCAGCTTGGAGGGAGCCTACAATGAGCAGTTCTTC. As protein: CASSLEGAYNEQFF.

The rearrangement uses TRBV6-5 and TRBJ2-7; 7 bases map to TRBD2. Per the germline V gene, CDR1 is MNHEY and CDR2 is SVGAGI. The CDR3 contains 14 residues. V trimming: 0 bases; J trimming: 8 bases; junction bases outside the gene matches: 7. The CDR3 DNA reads TGTGCCAGCAGTTACTCCCCCTCTAGCGGCCAGCAGTACTTC. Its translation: CASSYSPSSGQQYF.

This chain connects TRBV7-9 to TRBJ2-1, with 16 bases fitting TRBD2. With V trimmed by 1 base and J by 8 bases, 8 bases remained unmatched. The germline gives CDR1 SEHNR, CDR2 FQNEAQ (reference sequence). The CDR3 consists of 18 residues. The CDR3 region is CASSLEVGLAGGEDEQFF. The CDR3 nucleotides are TGTGCCAGCAGCTTAGAGGTGGGACTAGCGGGGGGGGAAGATGAGCAGTTCTTC.

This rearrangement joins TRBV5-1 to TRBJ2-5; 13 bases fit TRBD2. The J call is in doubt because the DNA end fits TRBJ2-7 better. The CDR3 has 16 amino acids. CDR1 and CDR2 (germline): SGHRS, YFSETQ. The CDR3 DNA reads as TGCGCCAGCAGCACGCAACTAGCGGGGGGGTCCTACGAGCAGTACTTC. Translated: CASSTQLAGGSYEQYF.

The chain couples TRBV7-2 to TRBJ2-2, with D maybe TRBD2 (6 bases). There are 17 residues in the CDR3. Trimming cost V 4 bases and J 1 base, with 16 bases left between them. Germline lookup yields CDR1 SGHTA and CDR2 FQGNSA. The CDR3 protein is CASSSKTRPLNTGELFF. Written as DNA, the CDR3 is TGTGCCAGCAGCTCAAAGACTAGGCCCTTGAACACCGGGGAGCTGTTTTTT.

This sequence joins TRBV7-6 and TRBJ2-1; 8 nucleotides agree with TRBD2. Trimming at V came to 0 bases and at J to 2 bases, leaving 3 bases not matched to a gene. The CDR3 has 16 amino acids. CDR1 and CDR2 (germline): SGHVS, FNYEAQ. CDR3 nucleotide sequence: TGTGCCAGCAGCTTAGCGCCGGGGGGGACCTACAATGAGCAGTTCTTC. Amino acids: CASSLAPGGTYNEQFF.

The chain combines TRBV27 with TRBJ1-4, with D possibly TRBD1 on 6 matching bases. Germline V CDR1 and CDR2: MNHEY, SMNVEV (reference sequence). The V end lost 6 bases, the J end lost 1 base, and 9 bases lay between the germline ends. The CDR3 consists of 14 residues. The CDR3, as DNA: TGTGCCAGCAGCTTACAGGGAACTAATGAAAAACTGTTTTTT. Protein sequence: CASSLQGTNEKLFF.

CDR3 DNA sequence: TGTGCCAGCAGTTATCCCGGGACTAGCTACTACGAGCAGTACTTC. Translation: CASSYPGTSYYEQYF. The chain recombines TRBV5-4 with TRBJ2-7; TRBD2 agrees at 9 bases. Germline V gene data show CDR1 as SGHNT and CDR2 as YYREEE (reference sequence). Trimming cost V 5 bases and J 3 bases; bases outside gene matches: 9. This CDR3 comprises 15 residues.

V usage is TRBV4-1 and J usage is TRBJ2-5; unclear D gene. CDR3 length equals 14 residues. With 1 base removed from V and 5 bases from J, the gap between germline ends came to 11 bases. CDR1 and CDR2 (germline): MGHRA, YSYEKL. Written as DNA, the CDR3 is TGCGCCAGCAGCCAAGTCGCCCGCAGGGAGACCCAGTACTTC. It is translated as CASSQVARRETQYF.

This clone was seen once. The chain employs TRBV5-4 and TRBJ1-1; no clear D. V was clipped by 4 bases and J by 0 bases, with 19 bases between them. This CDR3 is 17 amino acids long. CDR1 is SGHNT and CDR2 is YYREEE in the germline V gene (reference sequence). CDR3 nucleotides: TGTGCCAGCAGCGCGACACTTTCGCCCGGCATGAACACTGAAGCTTTCTTT. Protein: CASSATLSPGMNTEAFF. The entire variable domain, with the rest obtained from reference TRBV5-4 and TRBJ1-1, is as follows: ETGVTQSPTHLIKTRGQQVTLRCSSQSGHNTVSWYQQALGQGPQFIFQYYREEENGRGNFPPRFSGLQFPNYSSELNVNALELDDSALYLCASSATLSPGMNTEAFFGQGTRLTVV.

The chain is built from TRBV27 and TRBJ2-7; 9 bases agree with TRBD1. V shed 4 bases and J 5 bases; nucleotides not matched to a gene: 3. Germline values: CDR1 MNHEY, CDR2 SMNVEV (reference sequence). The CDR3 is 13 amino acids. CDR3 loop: CASSWTGVDEQYF. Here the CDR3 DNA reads TGTGCCAGCAGTTGGACAGGGGTGGACGAGCAGTACTTC.

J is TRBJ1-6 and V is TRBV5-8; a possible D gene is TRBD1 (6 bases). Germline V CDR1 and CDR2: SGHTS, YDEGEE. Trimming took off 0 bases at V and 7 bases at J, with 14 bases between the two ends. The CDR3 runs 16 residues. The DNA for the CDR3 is TGTGCCAGCAGCTTGGAGGGCGGACAGCCGAATTCACCCCTCCACTTT. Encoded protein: CASSLEGGQPNSPLHF.

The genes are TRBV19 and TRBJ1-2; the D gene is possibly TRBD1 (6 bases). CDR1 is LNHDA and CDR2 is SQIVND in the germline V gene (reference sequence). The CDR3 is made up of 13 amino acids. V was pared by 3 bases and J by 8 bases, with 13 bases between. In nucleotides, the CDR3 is TGTGCCAGTAGTATCAACCCAGGGACAGGCTACACCTTC. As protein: CASSINPGTGYTF. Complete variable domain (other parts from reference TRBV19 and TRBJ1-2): DGGITQSPKYLFRKEGQNVTLSCEQNLNHDAMYWYRQDPGQGLRLIYYSQIVNDFQKGDIAEGYSVSREKKESFPLTVTSAQKNPTAFYLCASSINPGTGYTFGSGTRLTVV.

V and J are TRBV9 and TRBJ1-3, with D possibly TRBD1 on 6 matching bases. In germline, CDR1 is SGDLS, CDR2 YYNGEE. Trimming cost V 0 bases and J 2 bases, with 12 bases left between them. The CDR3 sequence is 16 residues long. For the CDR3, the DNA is TGTGCCAGCAGCGTAGCCTTCAGGACAGCTGGAAACACCATATATTTT. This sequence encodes CASSVAFRTAGNTIYF.

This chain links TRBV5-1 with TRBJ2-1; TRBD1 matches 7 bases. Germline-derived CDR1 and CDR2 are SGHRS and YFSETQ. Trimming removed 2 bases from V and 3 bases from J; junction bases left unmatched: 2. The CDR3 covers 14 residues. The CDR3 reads CASSLTGDYNEQFF. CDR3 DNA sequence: TGCGCCAGCAGCTTAACAGGGGACTACAATGAGCAGTTCTTC.

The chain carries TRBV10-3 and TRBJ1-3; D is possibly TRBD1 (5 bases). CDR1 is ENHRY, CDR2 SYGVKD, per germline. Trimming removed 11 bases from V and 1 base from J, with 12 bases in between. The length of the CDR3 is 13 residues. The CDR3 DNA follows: TGTGCCCCCGCGGGGGAATCTGGAAACACCATATATTTT. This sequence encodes CAPAGESGNTIYF.

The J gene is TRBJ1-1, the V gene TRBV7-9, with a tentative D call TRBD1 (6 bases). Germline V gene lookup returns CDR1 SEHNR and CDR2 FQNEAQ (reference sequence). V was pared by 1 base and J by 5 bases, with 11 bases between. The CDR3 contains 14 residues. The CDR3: CASSLGRGATEAFF. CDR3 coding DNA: TGTGCCAGCAGCTTAGGGCGGGGGGCGACTGAAGCTTTCTTT.

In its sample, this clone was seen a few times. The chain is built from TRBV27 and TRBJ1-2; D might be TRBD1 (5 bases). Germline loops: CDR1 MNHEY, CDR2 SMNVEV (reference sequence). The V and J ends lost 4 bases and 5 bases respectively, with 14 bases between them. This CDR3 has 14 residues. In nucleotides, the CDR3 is TGTGCCAGCAGTTCTCTCCCCGACAGATATGGCTACACCTTC. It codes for CASSSLPDRYGYTF.

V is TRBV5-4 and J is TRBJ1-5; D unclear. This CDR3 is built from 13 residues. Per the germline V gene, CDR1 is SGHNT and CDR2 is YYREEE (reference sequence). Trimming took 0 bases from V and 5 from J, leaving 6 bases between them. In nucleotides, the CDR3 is TGTGCCAGCAGCTTGGGACATGATCAGCCCCAGCATTTT. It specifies CASSLGHDQPQHF.

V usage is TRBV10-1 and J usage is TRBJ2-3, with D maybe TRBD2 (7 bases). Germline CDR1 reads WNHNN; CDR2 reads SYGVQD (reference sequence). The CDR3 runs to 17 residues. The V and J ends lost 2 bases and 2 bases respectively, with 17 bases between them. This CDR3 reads CASSETPLGGATDTQYF. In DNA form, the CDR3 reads TGCGCCAGCAGTGAGACCCCGCTGGGGGGGGCCACAGATACGCAGTATTTT.

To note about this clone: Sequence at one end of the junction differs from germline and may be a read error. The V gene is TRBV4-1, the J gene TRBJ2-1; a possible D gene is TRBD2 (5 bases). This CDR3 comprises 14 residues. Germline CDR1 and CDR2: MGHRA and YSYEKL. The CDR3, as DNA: TGCGCCAGCAGCCTAGCGAGCTCCTACAATGAGCAGCTCTTC. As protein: CASSLASSYNEQLF.

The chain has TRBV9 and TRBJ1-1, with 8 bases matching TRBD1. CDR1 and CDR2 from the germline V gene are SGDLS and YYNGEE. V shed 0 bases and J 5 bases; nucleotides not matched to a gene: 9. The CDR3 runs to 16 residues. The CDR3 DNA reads TGTGCCAGCAGCGTAGTAAGCGACAGGGGAGGGACTGAAGCTTTCTTT. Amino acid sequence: CASSVVSDRGGTEAFF. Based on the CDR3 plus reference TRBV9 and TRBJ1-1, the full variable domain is DSGVTQTPKHLITATGQRVTLRCSPRSGDLSVYWYQQSLDQGLQFLIQYYNGEERAKGNILERFSAQQFPDLHSELNLSSLELGDSALYFCASSVVSDRGGTEAFFGQGTRLTVV.

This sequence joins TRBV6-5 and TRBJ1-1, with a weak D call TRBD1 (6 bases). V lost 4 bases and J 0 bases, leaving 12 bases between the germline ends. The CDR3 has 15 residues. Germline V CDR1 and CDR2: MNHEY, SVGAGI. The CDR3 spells CASSSLDSLNTEAFF. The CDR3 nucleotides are TGTGCCAGCAGTTCCCTGGACAGCCTGAACACTGAAGCTTTCTTT.

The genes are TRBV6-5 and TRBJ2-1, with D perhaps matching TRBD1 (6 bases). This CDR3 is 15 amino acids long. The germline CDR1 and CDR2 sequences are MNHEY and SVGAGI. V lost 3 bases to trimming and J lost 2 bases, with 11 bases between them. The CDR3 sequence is CASSYSGAPYNEQFF. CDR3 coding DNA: TGTGCCAGCAGTTATTCAGGGGCCCCCTACAATGAGCAGTTCTTC.

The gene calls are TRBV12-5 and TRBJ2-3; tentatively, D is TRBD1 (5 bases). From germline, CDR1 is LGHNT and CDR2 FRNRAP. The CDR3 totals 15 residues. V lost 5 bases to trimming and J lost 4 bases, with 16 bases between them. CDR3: CASGPGQGRADTQYF. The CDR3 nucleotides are TGTGCTAGTGGTCCCGGGCAGGGAAGGGCAGATACGCAGTATTTT. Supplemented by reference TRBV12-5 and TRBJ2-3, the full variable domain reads DARVTQTPRHKVTEMGQEVTMRCQPILGHNTVFWYRQTMMQGLELLAYFRNRAPLDDSGMPKDRFSAEMPDATLATLKIQPSEPRDSAVYFCASGPGQGRADTQYFGPGTRLTVL.